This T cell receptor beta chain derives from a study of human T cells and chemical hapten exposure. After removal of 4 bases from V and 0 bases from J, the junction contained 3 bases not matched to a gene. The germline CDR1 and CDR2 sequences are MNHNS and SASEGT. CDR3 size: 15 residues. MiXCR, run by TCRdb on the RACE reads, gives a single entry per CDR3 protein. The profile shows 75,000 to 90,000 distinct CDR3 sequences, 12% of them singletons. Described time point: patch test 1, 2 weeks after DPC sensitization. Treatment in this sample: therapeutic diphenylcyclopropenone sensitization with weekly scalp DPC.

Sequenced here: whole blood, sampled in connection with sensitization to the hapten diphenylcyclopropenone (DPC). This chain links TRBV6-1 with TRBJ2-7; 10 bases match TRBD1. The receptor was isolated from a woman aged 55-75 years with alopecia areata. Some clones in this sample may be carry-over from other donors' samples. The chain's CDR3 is CASSVGQGTSYEQYF. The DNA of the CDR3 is TGTGCCAGCAGTGTGGGACAGGGGACCTCCTACGAGCAGTACTTC.